Listed below are T cell receptor beta chains from one sample, sequenced in a study of quantifying T cell responses using KT2 cells. TCRdb used MiXCR to reprocess the UMI-ligation and nested PCR reads, holding one entry per CDR3 protein. This table has about 53,000 distinct CDR3 sequences, approximately 13% appearing once. Sequencing input: PBMCs spiked with cells of the T cell clone KT2. The origin of the receptors is a human donor. Each CDR3 is given without its conserved first and last residue. Clone size is stated in some rows and not others, as once, few, many or a class when expanded.

J,size,V,CDR3
TRBJ1-1,many,TRBV11-2,ASSGGTHPGEAF
TRBJ1-1,-,TRBV7-2,ASSSTITGQGNTEAF
TRBJ2-1,-,TRBV18,ASSPPVGVGEQF
TRBJ1-5,-,TRBV25-1,ASSSRSEALNQPQH
TRBJ1-4,-,TRBV18,ASSPGTATNEKLF
TRBJ1-2,few,TRBV30,AWSLEGARLPYGYT
TRBJ1-4,few,TRBV4-3,ASSQEIGATNEKLF
TRBJ2-7,-,TRBV14,ASSQDREFNEQY
TRBJ1-2,few,TRBV27,ATRDPNYGYT
TRBJ1-4,once,TRBV2,ASSIGGPTTNEKLF
TRBJ2-7,many,TRBV7-9,ASSSEGGVHDEQY
TRBJ2-5,-,TRBV29-1,SVEDRVAQETQY
TRBJ1-2,-,TRBV14,ASSRRQQSYGYT
TRBJ2-7,many,TRBV6-5,ASSTLRDRGRYEQY
TRBJ1-5,-,TRBV6-5,ASSTPGDSQPQH
TRBJ2-7,-,TRBV18,ASSPLGTGDEQY
TRBJ1-2,-,TRBV6-5,ASSLSRQGKGYGYT
TRBJ2-5,-,TRBV7-8,ASSLVPSGGAEETQY
TRBJ1-1,few,TRBV18,ASSLTGGFTEAF
TRBJ2-3,many,TRBV18,ASSPRHREDTQY
TRBJ2-7,few,TRBV28,ASSLLVSGSYEQY
TRBJ2-1,-,TRBV4-2,ASSQPGQGYEQF
TRBJ1-4,few,TRBV2,ASIARGVTGEKLF